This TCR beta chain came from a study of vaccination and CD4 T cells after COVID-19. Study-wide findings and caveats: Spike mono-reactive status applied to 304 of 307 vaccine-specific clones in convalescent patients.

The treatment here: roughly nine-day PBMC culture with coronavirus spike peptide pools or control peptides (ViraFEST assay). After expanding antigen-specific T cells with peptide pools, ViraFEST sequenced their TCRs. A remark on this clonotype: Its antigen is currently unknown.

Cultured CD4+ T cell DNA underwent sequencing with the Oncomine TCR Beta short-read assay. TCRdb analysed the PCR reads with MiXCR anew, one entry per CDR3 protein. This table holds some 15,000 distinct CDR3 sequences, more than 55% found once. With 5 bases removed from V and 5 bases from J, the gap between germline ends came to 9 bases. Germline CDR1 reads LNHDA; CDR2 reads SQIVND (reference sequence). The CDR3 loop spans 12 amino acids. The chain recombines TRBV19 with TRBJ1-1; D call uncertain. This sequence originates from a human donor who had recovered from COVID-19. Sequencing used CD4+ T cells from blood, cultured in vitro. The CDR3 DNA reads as TGTGCCAGTAGTTACCTGGGGACTGAAGCTTTCTTT. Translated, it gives CASSYLGTEAFF.